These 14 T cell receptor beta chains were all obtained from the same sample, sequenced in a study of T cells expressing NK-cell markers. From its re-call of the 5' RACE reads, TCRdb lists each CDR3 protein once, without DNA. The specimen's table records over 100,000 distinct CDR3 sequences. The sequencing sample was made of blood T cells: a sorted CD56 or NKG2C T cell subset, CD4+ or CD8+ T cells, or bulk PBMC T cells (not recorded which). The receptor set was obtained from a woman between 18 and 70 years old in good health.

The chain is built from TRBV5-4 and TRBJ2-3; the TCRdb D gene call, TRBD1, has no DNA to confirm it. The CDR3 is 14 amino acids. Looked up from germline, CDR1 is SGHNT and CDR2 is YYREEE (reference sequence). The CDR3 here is CASSYLGGADTQYF.

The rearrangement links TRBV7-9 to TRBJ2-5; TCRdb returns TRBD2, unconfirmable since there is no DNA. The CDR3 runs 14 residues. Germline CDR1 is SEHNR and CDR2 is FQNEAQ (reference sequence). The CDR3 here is CASSSAGGEETQYF.

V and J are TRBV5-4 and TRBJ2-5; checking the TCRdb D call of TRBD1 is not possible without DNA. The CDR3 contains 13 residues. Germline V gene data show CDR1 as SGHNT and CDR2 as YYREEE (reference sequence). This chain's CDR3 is CASSLGQEETQYF. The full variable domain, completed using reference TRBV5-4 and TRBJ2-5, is ETGVTQSPTHLIKTRGQQVTLRCSSQSGHNTVSWYQQALGQGPQFIFQYYREEENGRGNFPPRFSGLQFPNYSSELNVNALELDDSALYLCASSLGQEETQYFGPGTRLLVL.

The CDR3 loop is CASSPGQGPIWTEAFF. The chain is built from TRBV5-1 and TRBJ1-1; no DNA is available, so the TRBD1 call from TCRdb remains unchecked. The CDR3 consists of 16 residues. The germline V gene encodes CDR1 SGHRS and CDR2 YFSETQ.

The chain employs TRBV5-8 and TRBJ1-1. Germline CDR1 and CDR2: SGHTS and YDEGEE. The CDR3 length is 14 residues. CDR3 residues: CASSWVREYTEAFF.

This chain's CDR3 is CASSYLAASTDTQYF. The chain uses TRBV6-5 and TRBJ2-3; checking the TCRdb D call of TRBD2 is not possible without DNA. This CDR3 comprises 15 residues. Germline lookup yields CDR1 MNHEY and CDR2 SVGAGI.

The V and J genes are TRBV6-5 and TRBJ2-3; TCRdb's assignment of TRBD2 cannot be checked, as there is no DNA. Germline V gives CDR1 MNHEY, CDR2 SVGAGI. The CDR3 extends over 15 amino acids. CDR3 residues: CASSWGSGFRDTQYF.

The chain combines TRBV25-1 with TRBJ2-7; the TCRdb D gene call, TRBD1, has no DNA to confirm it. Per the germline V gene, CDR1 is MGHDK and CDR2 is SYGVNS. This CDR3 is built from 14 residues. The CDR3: CASSELGQQYEQYF.

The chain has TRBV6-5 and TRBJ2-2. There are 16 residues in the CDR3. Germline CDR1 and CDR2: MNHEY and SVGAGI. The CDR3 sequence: CASSYSTGWDTGELFF.

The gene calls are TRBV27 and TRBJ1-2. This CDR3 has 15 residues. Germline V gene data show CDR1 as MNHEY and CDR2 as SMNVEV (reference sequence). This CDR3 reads CASSLGTETTYGYTF.

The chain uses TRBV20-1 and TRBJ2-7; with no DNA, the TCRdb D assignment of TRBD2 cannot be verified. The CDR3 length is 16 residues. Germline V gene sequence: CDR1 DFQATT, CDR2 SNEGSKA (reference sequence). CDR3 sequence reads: CSASGPSASGIYEQYF.

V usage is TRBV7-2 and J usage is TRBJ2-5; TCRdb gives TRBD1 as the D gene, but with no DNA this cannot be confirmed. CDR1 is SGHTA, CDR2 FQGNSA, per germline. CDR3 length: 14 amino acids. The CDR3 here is CASKRQGVWETQYF.

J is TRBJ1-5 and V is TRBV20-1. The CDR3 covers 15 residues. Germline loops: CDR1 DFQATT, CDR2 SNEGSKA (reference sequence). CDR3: CSALGDFSSNQPQHF.

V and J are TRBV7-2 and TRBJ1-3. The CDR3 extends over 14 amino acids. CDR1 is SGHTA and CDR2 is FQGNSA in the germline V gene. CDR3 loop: CASTGGQWGNTIYF.